A single sample gave rise to the 32 T cell receptor beta chains below, sequenced in a study of T cell responses to AZD1222 COVID-19 vaccine. TCRdb's copy holds only in-frame clones and misses some; the assay was immunoSEQ multiplex PCR. This sample has more than 80,000 clones; almost 90% occur once, and the top ten carry 5% to 6%. The specimen comprised peripheral blood, sampled on day 0 of AZD1222 vaccination. The receptors were gathered from an adult in good health.

This clone came up once. The V and J genes are TRBV12-3 or TRBV12-4 and TRBJ2-7; D is perhaps TRBD1 or TRBD2 (5 bases each). The CDR3 has 13 amino acids. With 7 bases removed from V and 2 bases from J, the gap between germline ends came to 12 bases. The CDR3 region has the DNA TGTGCCAGCACCCCCGGGACCGCCTACGAGCAGTACTTC. As protein: CASTPGTAYEQYF.

This chain links TRBV27 with TRBJ2-5, with a possible D match to TRBD1 (7 bases). The CDR3 has 15 amino acids. V was cut by 5 bases and J by 2 bases, with 15 bases left in between. In germline, CDR1 is MNHEY, CDR2 SMNVEV (reference sequence). As DNA, the CDR3 is TGTGCCAGCAGTCCCGGAGGGGGCTTGCAAGAGACCCAGTACTTC. Protein product: CASSPGGGLQETQYF.

The chain uses TRBV7-9 and TRBJ1-2; D call uncertain. The CDR3 loop spans 13 amino acids. The germline V gene encodes CDR1 SEHNR and CDR2 FQNEAQ (reference sequence). Trimming removed 5 bases from V and 6 bases from J, with 13 bases in between. The CDR3 reads CASSPRLMDGYTF. Here the CDR3 DNA reads TGTGCCAGCAGCCCCCGACTTATGGATGGCTACACCTTC.

Remarks on this clone: An end of the junction differs from the germline gene, which may be a read error. The chain has TRBV7-6 and TRBJ1-1, with 9 bases aligning to TRBD1. CDR3 length: 15 residues. Germline values: CDR1 SGHVS, CDR2 FNYEAQ. This chain's CDR3 is CASSLAGTGTTEAFF. For the CDR3, the DNA is TGTGCCAGCAGTTTAGCCGGGACAGGGACCACTGAAGCTTTCTTT.

V and J are TRBV11-2 and TRBJ2-1; D possibly matches TRBD1 or TRBD2 (5 bases each). Germline V gene sequence: CDR1 SGHAT, CDR2 FQNNGV. V lost 0 bases, J lost 12 bases, and 12 bases lay in between. The CDR3 contains 13 residues. CDR3 DNA: TGTGCCAGCAGCTTAGATGGGACGCTGGGGCAGTTCTTC. As protein: CASSLDGTLGQFF.

The gene calls are TRBV19 and TRBJ2-2; 10 nucleotides align to TRBD2. Unmatched junction bases numbered 8, after V lost 7 bases and J lost 3 bases. CDR1 LNHDA and CDR2 SQIVND come from the germline V gene (reference sequence). The CDR3 sequence is 16 residues long. This CDR3 reads CASKGSGRGYTGELFF. The CDR3 DNA reads as TGTGCCAGTAAGGGGAGCGGGAGGGGATACACCGGGGAGCTGTTTTTT.

J is TRBJ1-1 and V is TRBV2; D unclear. Trimming cost V 6 bases and J 5 bases, with 13 bases left between them. There are 13 residues in the CDR3. In germline, CDR1 is SNHLY, CDR2 FYNNEI. The chain's CDR3 is CASSLLLGTEAFF. The CDR3 DNA reads as TGTGCCAGCAGCTTACTTTTAGGGACTGAAGCTTTCTTT.

The chain uses TRBV28 and TRBJ1-4; TRBD1 is a possible D gene (6 bases). V dropped 4 bases and J dropped 3 bases, with 15 bases sitting between them. Germline V CDR1 and CDR2: MDHEN, SYDVKM. The CDR3 has 16 residues. CDR3 sequence reads: CASSSWGAQANEKLFF. The CDR3 nucleotides are TGTGCCAGCAGTTCATGGGGGGCTCAGGCTAATGAAAAACTGTTTTTT.

The rearrangement joins TRBV4-3 to TRBJ2-1, with unresolved D. Germline CDR1 is LGHNA and CDR2 is YSLEER. V shed 1 base and J shed 2 bases, with 15 bases lying between them. The CDR3 runs to 17 residues. The CDR3 DNA follows: TGCGCCAGCAGCCAAGCCGGCGCCCCGGTAGCCTACAATGAGCAGTTCTTC. Translation: CASSQAGAPVAYNEQFF.

The CDR3 sequence is CASSSGTASSPNEKLFF. DNA for the CDR3: TGCGCCAGCAGCTCCGGGACGGCTAGCTCTCCTAATGAAAAACTGTTTTTT. The gene calls are TRBV5-1 and TRBJ1-4; D perhaps matches TRBD1 (5 bases). V was trimmed by 3 bases and J by 3 bases, leaving 18 bases between them. The germline V gene encodes CDR1 SGHRS and CDR2 YFSETQ. The CDR3 runs to 17 residues.

This CDR3 is CASSPHRGSTEAFF. In DNA, the CDR3 is TGTGCCAGCAGCCCCCACAGGGGAAGCACTGAAGCTTTCTTT. The chain uses TRBV9 and TRBJ1-1; 7 bases line up with TRBD1. Germline lookup yields CDR1 SGDLS and CDR2 YYNGEE. The V and J ends lost 4 bases and 4 bases, in that order; junction bases with no gene match: 7. The CDR3 extends over 14 amino acids. Based on the CDR3 plus reference TRBV9 and TRBJ1-1, the full variable domain is DSGVTQTPKHLITATGQRVTLRCSPRSGDLSVYWYQQSLDQGLQFLIQYYNGEERAKGNILERFSAQQFPDLHSELNLSSLELGDSALYFCASSPHRGSTEAFFGQGTRLTVV.

The chain is built from TRBV20-1 and TRBJ2-3; D perhaps matches TRBD1 (7 bases). The CDR3 runs to 14 residues. V dropped 3 bases and J dropped 5 bases, with 15 bases sitting between them. Germline V lookup: CDR1 DFQATT, CDR2 SNEGSKA (reference sequence). The CDR3 DNA reads as TGCAGTGCTAGTAGACAGGGAGGTGGAGATACGCAGTATTTT. It codes for CSASRQGGGDTQYF.

The chain couples TRBV11-3 to TRBJ1-1; maybe TRBD1 (6 bases). V was clipped by 0 bases and J by 4 bases, with 12 bases between them. This CDR3 contains 15 residues. Germline V gives CDR1 SGHNT, CDR2 YENEEA. CDR3 sequence: CASSLEGGGGTEAFF. CDR3 in DNA: TGTGCCAGCAGCTTAGAGGGCGGGGGCGGCACTGAAGCTTTCTTT. The full variable domain, with the rest looked up from reference TRBV11-3 and TRBJ1-1, is EAGVVQSPRYKIIEKKQPVAFWCNPISGHNTLYWYLQNLGQGPELLIRYENEEAVDDSQLPKDRFSAERLKGVDSTLKIQPAELGDSAVYLCASSLEGGGGTEAFFGQGTRLTVV.

The rearrangement uses TRBV21-1 and TRBJ2-7; the table's D call, TRBD1, has no DNA check behind it. TRBV21-1 is assigned pseudogene status. CDR3 length equals 16 residues. The CDR3 region is CASSSQPQDIIYEQYF. CDR3 nucleotide sequence: TGTGCCAGCAGCTCACAACCCCAGGACATAATCTACGAGCAGTACTTC.

To note about this clone: Other DNA sequences from this sample encode an identical CDR3 as well. The chain uses TRBV29-1 and TRBJ1-3; 7 bases are shared with TRBD1. The junction had 7 bases not matched to a gene; V was cut back by 7 bases and J by 4 bases. This CDR3 is built from 13 residues. Looked up from germline, CDR1 is SQVTM and CDR2 is ANQGSEA. In nucleotides, the CDR3 is TGCAGCGCCGTACCGACAGGGGGAAACACCATATATTTT. Translating it yields CSAVPTGGNTIYF.

V and J are TRBV28 and TRBJ2-7, with D possibly matching TRBD2 (6 bases). The length of the CDR3 is 15 residues. Trimming removed 7 bases at V and 2 bases at J, with 18 bases between. Germline lookup yields CDR1 MDHEN and CDR2 SYDVKM. The CDR3 loop is CASTKGDFGTYEQYF. The CDR3 DNA reads as TGTGCCAGCACCAAAGGGGACTTCGGAACCTACGAGCAGTACTTC.

This chain uses TRBV7-3 with TRBJ2-5; 9 positions agree with TRBD1. The CDR3 has 20 amino acids. Germline-derived CDR1 and CDR2 are SGHTA and FQGTGA. Germline trimming cut 4 bases from V and 6 bases from J; bases unmatched to any gene: 24. CDR3 sequence (DNA): TGTGCCAGCAGCTCCCGGGAGGCGGGACAGGGTTTTAAGGTGGGGAAGACCCAGTACTTC. The encoded protein is CASSSREAGQGFKVGKTQYF.

The V and J genes are TRBV10-3 and TRBJ2-1; 8 bases agree with TRBD2. V trimming: 0 bases; J trimming: 5 bases; junction bases outside the gene matches: 9. Per the germline V gene, CDR1 is ENHRY and CDR2 is SYGVKD. The CDR3 is made up of 17 amino acids. The CDR3 loop is CAISESGSGRRNNEQFF. Written as DNA, the CDR3 is TGTGCCATCAGTGAGTCAGGGAGCGGGAGAAGGAACAATGAGCAGTTCTTC.

This chain links TRBV6-5 with TRBJ2-5, with TRBD2 identical over 8 bases. Germline loops: CDR1 MNHEY, CDR2 SVGAGI. The CDR3 runs to 14 residues. Germline trimming cut 7 bases from V and 5 bases from J; bases unmatched to any gene: 9. The CDR3 reads CASTVPGGMETQYF. DNA of the CDR3: TGTGCCAGCACCGTACCGGGGGGGATGGAGACCCAGTACTTC.

The J gene is TRBJ1-5, the V gene TRBV21-1; the tabulated D call, TRBD1, remains unverified against the DNA. TRBV21-1 is reported as a pseudogene. The CDR3 length is 17 residues. The CDR3 region has the DNA TGTGCCAGCAGCAAAGTAAGGGGACAGGGTGGCAATCAGCCCCAGCATTTT. This codes for CASSKVRGQGGNQPQHF.

The V and J genes are TRBV12-3 or TRBV12-4 and TRBJ2-7; 8 nucleotides match TRBD2. Trimming at V came to 5 bases and at J to 5 bases, leaving 5 bases not matched to a gene. CDR3 length: 13 amino acids. CDR3 loop: CASSAGTRNEQYF. The CDR3 DNA is TGTGCCAGCAGTGCCGGGACTAGGAACGAGCAGTACTTC.

The chain has TRBV5-4 and TRBJ2-2; the match to TRBD1 covers 7 bases. The length of the CDR3 is 13 residues. V lost 0 bases, J lost 13 bases, and 6 bases stayed unmatched. Germline lookup yields CDR1 SGHNT and CDR2 YYREEE (reference sequence). The chain's CDR3 is CASSLDGTEGLFF. Written as DNA, the CDR3 is TGTGCCAGCAGCTTGGATGGGACAGAGGGGCTGTTTTTT.

The J gene is TRBJ2-3, the V gene TRBV7-3, with D possibly matching TRBD2 (6 bases). The CDR3 is 16 residues long. CDR1 and CDR2 from the germline V gene are SGHTA and FQGTGA. V dropped 5 bases and J dropped 1 base, with 16 bases sitting between them. CDR3 bases: TGTGCCAGCAGCCCCTCGACGGGAGCTGGCACAGATACGCAGTATTTT. Translating gives CASSPSTGAGTDTQYF.

The chain combines TRBV7-8 with TRBJ2-1; D is unresolved. V dropped 5 bases and J dropped 7 bases, with 12 bases sitting between them. The germline CDR1 and CDR2 sequences are SGHVS and FQNEAQ. This CDR3 region has 13 residues. CDR3 in amino acids: CASSPMGRNEQFF. The CDR3, as DNA: TGTGCCAGCAGCCCAATGGGCAGGAATGAGCAGTTCTTC.

This clone was detected a few times. The chain carries TRBV7-2 and TRBJ2-7; maybe TRBD1 (5 bases). From germline, CDR1 is SGHTA and CDR2 FQGNSA. Trimming pared 0 bases from V and 6 bases from J, leaving 6 bases between. CDR3 size: 12 residues. In DNA, the CDR3 is TGTGCCAGCAGCTTAGCAGGGGCCGAGCAGTACTTC. It is translated as CASSLAGAEQYF. Full variable domain (rest looked up from reference TRBV7-2 and TRBJ2-7): GAGVSQSPSNKVTEKGKDVELRCDPISGHTALYWYRQSLGQGLEFLIYFQGNSAPDKSGLPSDRFSAERTGGSVSTLTIQRTQQEDSAVYLCASSLAGAEQYFGPGTRLTVT.

This chain joins TRBV5-6 and TRBJ1-1; 8 nucleotides match TRBD1. Germline assignment: CDR1 SGHDT and CDR2 YYEEEE. The CDR3 runs 14 residues. Trimming took 4 bases from V and 4 from J; bases not matched to a gene: 6. The CDR3 here is CASSAGGGGTEAFF. Written as DNA, the CDR3 is TGTGCCAGCAGCGCAGGGGGCGGGGGCACTGAAGCTTTCTTT.

The chain uses TRBV19 and TRBJ1-1; 9 positions match TRBD1. Trimming cost V 4 bases and J 0 bases; bases outside gene matches: 6. The CDR3 runs 16 residues. Germline CDR1 is LNHDA and CDR2 is SQIVND (reference sequence). The CDR3 is CASSTWTGDMNTEAFF. Here the CDR3 DNA reads TGTGCCAGTAGTACCTGGACAGGGGACATGAACACTGAAGCTTTCTTT.

This chain uses TRBV24-1 with TRBJ1-5; possible D gene TRBD1, 5 bases. The V end lost 9 bases, the J end lost 4 bases, and 15 bases lay between the germline ends. The V gene's germline CDR1 is KGHDR and CDR2 SFDVKD. CDR3 length: 14 residues. The CDR3: CATQAPGPNQPQHF. For the CDR3, the DNA is TGTGCCACCCAGGCCCCAGGGCCTAATCAGCCCCAGCATTTT.

This clone was found once. This chain joins TRBV10-2 and TRBJ2-7; no clear D gene. The CDR3 sequence is 11 residues long. V was shortened by 8 bases and J by 2 bases, with 7 bases between the two germline ends. Germline-derived CDR1 and CDR2 are WSHSY and SAAADI. Here the CDR3 reads CASGVPYEQYF. The CDR3 nucleotides are TGCGCCAGCGGGGTCCCCTACGAGCAGTACTTC.

The chain is built from TRBV25-1 and TRBJ1-1; weak D call: TRBD1 (5 bases). Deletions cut 3 bases from V and 4 bases from J, with 15 bases between. CDR1 is MGHDK, CDR2 SYGVNS, per germline. This CDR3 has 15 amino acids. The CDR3 nucleotides read TGTGCCAGCAGTGATCTAGGGCGAAGGGGCACTGAAGCTTTCTTT. Translation gives CASSDLGRRGTEAFF.

The rearrangement joins TRBV9 to TRBJ2-3; D possibly uses TRBD1 or TRBD2 (5 bases each). The CDR3 consists of 15 residues. Germline V lookup: CDR1 SGDLS, CDR2 YYNGEE. Trimming cost V 4 bases and J 2 bases, with 14 bases left between them. The CDR3 loop is CASSPGGGNTDTQYF. CDR3 sequence (DNA): TGTGCCAGCAGCCCAGGTGGGGGAAACACAGATACGCAGTATTTT.

The J gene is TRBJ1-5, the V gene TRBV18, with D unresolved. Germline CDR1 is KGHSH and CDR2 is LQKENI. The CDR3 length is 13 residues. V was shortened by 2 bases and J by 7 bases, with 9 bases between the two germline ends. This CDR3 reads CASSPGDEQPQHF. The DNA of the CDR3 is TGTGCCAGCTCACCAGGGGATGAACAGCCCCAGCATTTT.